This T cell receptor (beta chain) was recorded in a study of T-cell memory formation after mild COVID-19. Study information: Largely donor-specific sequence clusters came from two donors.

The CDR3 sequence is 15 residues long. V was cut by 0 bases and J by 8 bases, with 16 bases left in between. CDR1 LNHNV and CDR2 YYDKDF come from the germline V gene (reference sequence). Study results and limitations: Cross-reactive memory apparently joined, as some responding clones appeared in pre-infection memory. Specificity for SARS-CoV-2 was not confirmed among the second-wave clones peaking on day 37.

TCR alpha and TCR beta cDNA libraries carrying sample barcodes and UMIs were produced by 5'RACE using constant-segment primers. TCRdb reanalysed the 5' RACE reads using MiXCR and keeps one entry per CDR3 protein. In the table there are a few hundred thousand distinct CDR3 sequences, just under 20% of which are singletons. The sample holds many counts of this clonotype. The antigen is unknown. This clonotype was sampled from a man aged 18 to 35 who had mild COVID-19 (a few samples of this study predate the infection). Cell type and time point are not known. The chain recombines TRBV15 with TRBJ1-2, with D perhaps matching TRBD1 (6 bases). The sample was PBMCs or a T cell subset sorted from them (not recorded which). The CDR3 bases are TGTGCCACCAGCAGAGATTATTTTCCAGGGGAGGGCTACACCTTC. It is translated as CATSRDYFPGEGYTF.